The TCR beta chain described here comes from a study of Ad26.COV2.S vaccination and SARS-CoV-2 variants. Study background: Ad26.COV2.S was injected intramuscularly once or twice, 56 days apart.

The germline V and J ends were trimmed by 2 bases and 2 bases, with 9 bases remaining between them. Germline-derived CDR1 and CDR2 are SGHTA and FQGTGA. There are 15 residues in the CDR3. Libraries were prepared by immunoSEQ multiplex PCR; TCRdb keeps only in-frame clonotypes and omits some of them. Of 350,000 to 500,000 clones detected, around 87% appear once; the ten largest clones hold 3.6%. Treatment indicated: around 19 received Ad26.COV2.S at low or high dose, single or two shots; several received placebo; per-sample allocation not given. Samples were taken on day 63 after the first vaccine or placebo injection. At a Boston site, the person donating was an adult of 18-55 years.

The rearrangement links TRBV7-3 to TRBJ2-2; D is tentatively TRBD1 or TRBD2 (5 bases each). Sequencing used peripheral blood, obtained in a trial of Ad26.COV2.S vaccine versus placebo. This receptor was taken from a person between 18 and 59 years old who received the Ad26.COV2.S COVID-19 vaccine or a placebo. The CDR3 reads CASSLSGPNTGELFF. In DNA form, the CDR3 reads TGTGCCAGCAGCTTATCGGGACCTAACACCGGGGAGCTGTTTTTT. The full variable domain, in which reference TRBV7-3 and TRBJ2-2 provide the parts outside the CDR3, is GAGVSQTPSNKVTEKGKYVELRCDPISGHTALYWYRQSLGQGPEFLIYFQGTGAADDSGLPNDRFFAVRPEGSVSTLKIQRTERGDSAVYLCASSLSGPNTGELFFGEGSRLTVL.